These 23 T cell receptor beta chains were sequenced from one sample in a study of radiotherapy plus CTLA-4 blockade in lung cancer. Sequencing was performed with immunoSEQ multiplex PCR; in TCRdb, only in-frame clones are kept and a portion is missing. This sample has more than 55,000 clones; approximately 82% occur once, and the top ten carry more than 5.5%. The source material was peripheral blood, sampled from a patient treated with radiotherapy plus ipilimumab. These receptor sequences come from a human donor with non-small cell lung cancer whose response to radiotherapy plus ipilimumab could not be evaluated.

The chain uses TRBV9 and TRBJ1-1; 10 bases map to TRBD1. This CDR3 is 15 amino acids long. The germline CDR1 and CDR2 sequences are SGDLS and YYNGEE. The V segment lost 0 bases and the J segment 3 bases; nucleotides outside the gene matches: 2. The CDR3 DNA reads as TGTGCCAGCAGCGTAGCTGGGACAGGGGACACTGAAGCTTTCTTT. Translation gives CASSVAGTGDTEAFF.

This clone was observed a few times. CDR3 nucleotides: TGTGCCAGCTCACTAGCGGATACGCAGTATTTT. The encoded protein is CASSLADTQYF. The V call is TRBV18, the J call TRBJ2-3, with D possibly matching TRBD2 (5 bases). The V gene's germline CDR1 is KGHSH and CDR2 LQKENI. V was pared by 4 bases and J by 6 bases, with 5 bases between. This CDR3 comprises 11 residues.

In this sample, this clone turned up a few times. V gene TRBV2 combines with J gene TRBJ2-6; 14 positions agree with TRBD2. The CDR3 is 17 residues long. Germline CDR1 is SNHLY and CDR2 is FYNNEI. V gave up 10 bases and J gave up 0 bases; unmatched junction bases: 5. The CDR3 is CATLTSGRASGANVLTF. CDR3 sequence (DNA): TGTGCCACCCTGACTAGCGGGAGGGCCTCTGGGGCCAACGTCCTGACTTTC.

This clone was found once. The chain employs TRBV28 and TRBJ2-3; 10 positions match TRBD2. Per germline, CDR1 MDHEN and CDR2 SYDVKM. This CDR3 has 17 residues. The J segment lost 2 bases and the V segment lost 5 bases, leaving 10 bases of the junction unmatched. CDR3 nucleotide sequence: TGTGCCAGCAGTCCCTTTCCTAGCGGGAGTGTCACAGATACGCAGTATTTT. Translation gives CASSPFPSGSVTDTQYF.

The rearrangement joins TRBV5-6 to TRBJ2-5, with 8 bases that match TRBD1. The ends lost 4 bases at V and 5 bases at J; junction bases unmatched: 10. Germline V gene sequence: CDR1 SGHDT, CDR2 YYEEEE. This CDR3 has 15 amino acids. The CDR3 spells CASSIRTGSRETQYF. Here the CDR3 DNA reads TGTGCCAGCAGCATCCGGACAGGGTCAAGGGAGACCCAGTACTTC. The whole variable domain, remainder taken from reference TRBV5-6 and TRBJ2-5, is DAGVTQSPTHLIKTRGQQVTLRCSPKSGHDTVSWYQQALGQGPQFIFQYYEEEERQRGNFPDRFSGHQFPNYSSELNVNALLLGDSALYLCASSIRTGSRETQYFGPGTRLLVL.

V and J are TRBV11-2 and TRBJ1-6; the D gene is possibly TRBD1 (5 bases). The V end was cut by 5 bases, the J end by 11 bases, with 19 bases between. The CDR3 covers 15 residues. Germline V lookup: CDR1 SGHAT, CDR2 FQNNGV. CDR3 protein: CASSARRGPGPPLHF. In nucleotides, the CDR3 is TGTGCCAGCAGCGCCAGGCGGGGCCCGGGGCCACCCCTCCACTTT.

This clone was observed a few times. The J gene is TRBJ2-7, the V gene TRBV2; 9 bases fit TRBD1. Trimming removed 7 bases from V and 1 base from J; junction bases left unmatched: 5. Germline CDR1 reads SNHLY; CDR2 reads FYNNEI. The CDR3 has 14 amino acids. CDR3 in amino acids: CASTGTGLSYEQYF. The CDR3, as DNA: TGTGCCAGCACCGGGACAGGGCTTTCCTACGAGCAGTACTTC.

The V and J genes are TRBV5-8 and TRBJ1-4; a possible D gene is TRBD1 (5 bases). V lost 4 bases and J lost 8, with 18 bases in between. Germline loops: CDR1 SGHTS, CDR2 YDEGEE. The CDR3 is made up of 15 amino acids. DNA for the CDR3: TGTGCCAGCAGCCCCTGGGGGGGTGCGTCGGAAAAACTGTTTTTT. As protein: CASSPWGGASEKLFF. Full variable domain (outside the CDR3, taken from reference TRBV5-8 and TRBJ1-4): EAGVTQSPTHLIKTRGQQATLRCSPISGHTSVYWYQQALGLGLQFLLWYDEGEERNRGNFPPRFSGRQFPNYSSELNVNALELEDSALYLCASSPWGGASEKLFFGSGTQLSVL.

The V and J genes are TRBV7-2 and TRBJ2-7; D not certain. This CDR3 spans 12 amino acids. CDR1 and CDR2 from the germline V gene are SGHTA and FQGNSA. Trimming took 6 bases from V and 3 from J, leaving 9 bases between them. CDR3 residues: CASSSYRYEQYF. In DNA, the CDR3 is TGTGCCAGCAGTAGCTACCGCTACGAGCAGTACTTC.

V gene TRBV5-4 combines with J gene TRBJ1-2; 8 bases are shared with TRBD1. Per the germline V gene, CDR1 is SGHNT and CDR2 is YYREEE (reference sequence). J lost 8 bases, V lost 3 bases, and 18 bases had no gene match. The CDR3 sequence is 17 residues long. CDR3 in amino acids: CASSYSTGAWDRWGYTF. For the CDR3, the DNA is TGTGCCAGCAGCTATTCGACAGGGGCTTGGGATCGGTGGGGCTACACCTTC.

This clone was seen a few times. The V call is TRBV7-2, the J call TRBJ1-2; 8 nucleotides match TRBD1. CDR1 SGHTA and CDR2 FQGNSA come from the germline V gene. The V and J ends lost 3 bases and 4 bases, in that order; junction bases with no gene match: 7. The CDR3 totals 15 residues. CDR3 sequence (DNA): TGTGCCAGCAGCTTGCCGGACAGGGTGAGCTATGGCTACACCTTC. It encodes CASSLPDRVSYGYTF.

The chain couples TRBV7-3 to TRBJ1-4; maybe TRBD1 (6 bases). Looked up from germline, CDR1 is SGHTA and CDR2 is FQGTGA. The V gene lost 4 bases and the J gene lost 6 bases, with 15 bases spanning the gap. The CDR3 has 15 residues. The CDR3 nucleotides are TGTGCCAGCAGCTCTCCGGACAGTCTATATGAAAAACTGTTTTTT. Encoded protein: CASSSPDSLYEKLFF.

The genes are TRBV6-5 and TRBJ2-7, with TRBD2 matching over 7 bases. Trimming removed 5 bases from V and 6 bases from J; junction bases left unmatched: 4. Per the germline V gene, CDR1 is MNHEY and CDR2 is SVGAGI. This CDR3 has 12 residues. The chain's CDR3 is CASSTPGGEQYF. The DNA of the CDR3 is TGTGCCAGCAGTACCCCGGGGGGCGAGCAGTACTTC.

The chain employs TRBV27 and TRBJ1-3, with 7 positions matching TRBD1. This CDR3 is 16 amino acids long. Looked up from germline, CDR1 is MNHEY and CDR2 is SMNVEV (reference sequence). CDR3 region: CAARGQDRFSGNTIYF. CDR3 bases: TGTGCAGCCAGAGGTCAGGACAGGTTCTCTGGAAACACCATATATTTT.

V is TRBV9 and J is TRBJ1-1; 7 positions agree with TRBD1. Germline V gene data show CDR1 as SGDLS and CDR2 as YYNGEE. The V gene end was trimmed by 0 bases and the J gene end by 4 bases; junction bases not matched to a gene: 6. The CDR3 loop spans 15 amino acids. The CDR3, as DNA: TGTGCCAGCAGCGTAGGCATTTGGACAGGCACTGAAGCTTTCTTT. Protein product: CASSVGIWTGTEAFF. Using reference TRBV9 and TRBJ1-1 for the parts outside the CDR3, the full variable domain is DSGVTQTPKHLITATGQRVTLRCSPRSGDLSVYWYQQSLDQGLQFLIQYYNGEERAKGNILERFSAQQFPDLHSELNLSSLELGDSALYFCASSVGIWTGTEAFFGQGTRLTVV.

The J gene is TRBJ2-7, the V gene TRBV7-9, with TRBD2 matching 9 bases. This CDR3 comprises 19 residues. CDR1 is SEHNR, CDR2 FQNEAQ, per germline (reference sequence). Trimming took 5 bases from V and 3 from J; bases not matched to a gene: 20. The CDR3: CASSPKGMADSGSYYEQYF. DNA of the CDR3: TGTGCCAGCAGCCCGAAGGGGATGGCAGATAGCGGGAGCTACTACGAGCAGTACTTC. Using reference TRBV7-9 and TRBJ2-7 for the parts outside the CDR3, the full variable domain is DTGVSQNPRHKITKRGQNVTFRCDPISEHNRLYWYRQTLGQGPEFLTYFQNEAQLEKSRLLSDRFSAERPKGSFSTLEIQRTEQGDSAMYLCASSPKGMADSGSYYEQYFGPGTRLTVT.

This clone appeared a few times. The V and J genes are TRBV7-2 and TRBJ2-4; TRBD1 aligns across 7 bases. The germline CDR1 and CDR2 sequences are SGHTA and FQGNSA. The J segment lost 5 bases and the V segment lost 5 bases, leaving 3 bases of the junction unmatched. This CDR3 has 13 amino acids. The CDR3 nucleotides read TGTGCCAGCAGCCTCACAGGGGAAAACATTCAGTACTTC. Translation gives CASSLTGENIQYF.

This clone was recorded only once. For the CDR3, the DNA is TGTGCCAGCAGTTTATTCTCCCCGGGGGGCGAGCAGTACTTC. Residues: CASSLFSPGGEQYF. This chain connects TRBV28 to TRBJ2-7; 7 bases match TRBD2. The germline gives CDR1 MDHEN, CDR2 SYDVKM. This CDR3 is built from 14 residues. J gave up 6 bases and V 1 base, and 6 bases lay outside the gene matches.

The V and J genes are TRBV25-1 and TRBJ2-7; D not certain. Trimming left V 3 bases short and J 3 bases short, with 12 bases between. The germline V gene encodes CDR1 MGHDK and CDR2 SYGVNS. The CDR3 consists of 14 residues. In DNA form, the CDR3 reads TGTGCCAGCAGTGACAGGTCTGGCGACTACGAGCAGTACTTC. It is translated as CASSDRSGDYEQYF.

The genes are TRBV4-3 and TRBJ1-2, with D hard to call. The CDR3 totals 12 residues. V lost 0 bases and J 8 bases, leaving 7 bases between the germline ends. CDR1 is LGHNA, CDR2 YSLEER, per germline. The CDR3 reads CASSQEHEGYTF. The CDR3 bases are TGCGCCAGCAGCCAAGAACACGAAGGCTACACCTTC.

CDR3 coding DNA: TGTGCCAGCTCACCACTCGACTCCGGGTTCAGCTATGGCTACACCTTC. This codes for CASSPLDSGFSYGYTF. The chain is built from TRBV18 and TRBJ1-2; no firm D call. CDR3 length equals 16 residues. Germline loops: CDR1 KGHSH, CDR2 LQKENI. The V end lost 1 base, the J end lost 4 bases, and 16 bases lay between the germline ends.

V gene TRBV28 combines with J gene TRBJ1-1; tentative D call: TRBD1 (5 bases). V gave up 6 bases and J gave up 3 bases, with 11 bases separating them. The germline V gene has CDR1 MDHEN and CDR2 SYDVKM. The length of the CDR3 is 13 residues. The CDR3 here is CASSAGLYTEAFF. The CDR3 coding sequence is TGTGCCAGCAGCGCAGGGTTGTACACTGAAGCTTTCTTT. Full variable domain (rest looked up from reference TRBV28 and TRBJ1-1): DVKVTQSSRYLVKRTGEKVFLECVQDMDHENMFWYRQDPGLGLRLIYFSYDVKMKEKGDIPEGYSVSREKKERFSLILESASTNQTSMYLCASSAGLYTEAFFGQGTRLTVV.

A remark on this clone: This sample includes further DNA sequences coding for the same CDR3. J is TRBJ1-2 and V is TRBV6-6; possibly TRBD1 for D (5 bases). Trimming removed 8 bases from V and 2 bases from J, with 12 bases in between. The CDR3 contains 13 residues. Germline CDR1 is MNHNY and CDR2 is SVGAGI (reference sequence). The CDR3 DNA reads TGTGCCAGCCGGATTCAGGGAAACTATGGCTACACCTTC. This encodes CASRIQGNYGYTF.